One sample yielded the 27 T cell receptor beta chains listed below, sequenced in a study of T cells expressing NK-cell markers (dated by TCRdb to the early 2020s). Libraries were prepared through 5' RACE. Sequencing took place on an Illumina HiSeq 2000. After reprocessing by TCRdb, each CDR3 protein sequence is one entry, and no DNA is given. The table for this sample shows around 21,000 distinct CDR3 sequences. The ten largest clonotypes hold around 60% of the sample. Sequencing used blood T cells: a sorted CD56 or NKG2C T cell subset, CD4+ or CD8+ T cells, or bulk PBMC T cells (not recorded which). The receptors originated from a man aged 18 to 69 in good health.

V and J are TRBV20-1 and TRBJ1-2. Germline CDR1 is DFQATT and CDR2 is SNEGSKA (reference sequence). The CDR3 runs to 13 residues. CDR3 in amino acids: CSASFGDKGGYTF.

This chain uses TRBV15 with TRBJ2-7; TCRdb proposes TRBD1, but this gene call is untestable without DNA. CDR3 length equals 14 residues. Germline CDR1 LNHNV, CDR2 YYDKDF (reference sequence). The CDR3 sequence is CATSTAETGNEQYF.

J is TRBJ2-5 and V is TRBV6-2 or TRBV6-3. Germline V gives CDR1 MNHEY, CDR2 SVGEGT. This CDR3 is 13 amino acids long. This CDR3 reads CASSYSRVETQYF.

The gene calls are TRBV6-1 and TRBJ2-1; TCRdb lists TRBD2, though no DNA is available to test this call. The CDR3 has 16 residues. Germline V gene lookup returns CDR1 MNHNS and CDR2 SASEGT. The CDR3 spells CASSDLVGRPYNEQFF.

The gene calls are TRBV6-1 and TRBJ2-3; the TCRdb D gene call, TRBD1, has no DNA to confirm it. The CDR3 length is 17 residues. CDR1 and CDR2 (germline): MNHNS, SASEGT. CDR3 residues: CASTPLFAGGSTDTQYF.

J is TRBJ1-1 and V is TRBV29-1; the D call of TRBD1 rests on TCRdb alone, since no DNA is present to check it. This CDR3 region has 15 residues. Germline assignment: CDR1 SQVTM and CDR2 ANQGSEA. This CDR3 is CSVSAFRDRRPEAFF.

The V and J genes are TRBV29-1 and TRBJ2-5; checking the TCRdb D call of TRBD2 is not possible without DNA. This CDR3 region has 12 residues. Germline V gives CDR1 SQVTM, CDR2 ANQGSEA. CDR3 loop: CSGGGREETQYF.

The chain couples TRBV19 to TRBJ2-7; the D call of TRBD2 rests on TCRdb alone, since no DNA is present to check it. The CDR3 length is 14 residues. Germline CDR1 and CDR2: LNHDA and SQIVND (reference sequence). CDR3 residues: CASSISGNTYEQYF.

The CDR3 protein is CASSSPSGVSTDTQYF. V usage is TRBV7-8 and J usage is TRBJ2-3; no DNA is available, so the TRBD2 call from TCRdb remains unchecked. In germline, CDR1 is SGHVS, CDR2 FQNEAQ. CDR3 length equals 16 residues.

This rearrangement joins TRBV20-1 to TRBJ1-4. The germline V gene encodes CDR1 DFQATT and CDR2 SNEGSKA (reference sequence). CDR3 size: 14 residues. CDR3: CSAQRTATNEKLFF.

The chain recombines TRBV15 with TRBJ2-5; TCRdb gives TRBD2 as the D gene, but with no DNA this cannot be confirmed. This CDR3 contains 14 residues. In germline, CDR1 is LNHNV, CDR2 YYDKDF (reference sequence). CDR3: CATSRGTTQETQYF.

The V call is TRBV10-3, the J call TRBJ2-2; TCRdb indicates TRBD1, and absent DNA this call remains unverified. Germline loops: CDR1 ENHRY, CDR2 SYGVKD. The CDR3 length is 16 residues. CDR3 region: CAISVLQGSNTGELFF.

The chain employs TRBV6-1 and TRBJ2-1; no DNA is available, so the TRBD1 call from TCRdb remains unchecked. The CDR3 has 17 residues. The germline CDR1 and CDR2 sequences are MNHNS and SASEGT. This CDR3 is CASSEVGAREPYNEQFF.

The chain combines TRBV18 with TRBJ2-7; no DNA is available, so the TRBD1 call from TCRdb remains unchecked. The V gene's germline CDR1 is KGHSH and CDR2 LQKENI. The CDR3 spans 16 residues. CDR3 amino acids: CASSPPGTGVLYEQYF.

The chain uses TRBV20-1 and TRBJ2-5; the TCRdb call, TRBD1, lacks DNA for checking. Germline assignment: CDR1 DFQATT and CDR2 SNEGSKA (reference sequence). This CDR3 spans 13 amino acids. Here the CDR3 reads CSASPGSGETQYF.

The chain joins TRBV9 to TRBJ2-7; TCRdb outputs TRBD2, but without DNA this stays unchecked. This CDR3 comprises 15 residues. Germline V gene sequence: CDR1 SGDLS, CDR2 YYNGEE. The CDR3 loop is CASSPHGAGGYEQYF.

This chain joins TRBV10-1 and TRBJ2-2. CDR3 length equals 12 residues. From germline, CDR1 is WNHNN and CDR2 SYGVQD (reference sequence). The CDR3 protein is CASAGVSGELFF.

V usage is TRBV4-2 and J usage is TRBJ1-4. The CDR3 is made up of 12 amino acids. Germline V lookup: CDR1 LGHNA, CDR2 YNFKEQ. This CDR3 reads CASSPQNEKLFF.

This chain links TRBV6-2 or TRBV6-3 with TRBJ2-2; checking the TCRdb D call of TRBD1 is not possible without DNA. CDR1 and CDR2 (germline): MNHEY, SVGEGT. This CDR3 contains 14 residues. This CDR3 reads CASMSPVNTGELFF.

The gene calls are TRBV9 and TRBJ2-5; without DNA, the TCRdb call of TRBD2 cannot be checked. Germline V CDR1 and CDR2: SGDLS, YYNGEE. The CDR3 has 17 residues. The chain's CDR3 is CASSVAPGLAGRETQYF.

The chain carries TRBV4-2 and TRBJ2-5; as DNA is missing, the TRBD2 call by TCRdb cannot be tested. This CDR3 spans 18 amino acids. Germline loops: CDR1 LGHNA, CDR2 YNFKEQ. Here the CDR3 reads CASSQGTSGGAGGETQYF.

The chain couples TRBV4-1 to TRBJ1-6; TCRdb's assignment of TRBD1 cannot be checked, as there is no DNA. Germline V gene lookup returns CDR1 MGHRA and CDR2 YSYEKL. The CDR3 length is 15 residues. CDR3 amino acids: CASSAGELGYSPLHF.

The chain employs TRBV10-3 and TRBJ2-5; the TCRdb D gene call, TRBD1, has no DNA to confirm it. CDR3 length: 19 residues. The germline CDR1 and CDR2 sequences are ENHRY and SYGVKD. The chain's CDR3 is CAISGTGTGALRADGTQYF.

The chain uses TRBV27 and TRBJ1-2; TCRdb calls TRBD1, which cannot be checked without DNA. In germline, CDR1 is MNHEY, CDR2 SMNVEV (reference sequence). This CDR3 region has 16 residues. The CDR3: CASSSFYRKKDAGYTF.

The chain joins TRBV6-2 or TRBV6-3 to TRBJ2-5; as DNA is missing, the TRBD2 call by TCRdb cannot be tested. The germline V gene has CDR1 MNHEY and CDR2 SVGEGT. The CDR3 length is 16 residues. This CDR3 is CASTSTSGRAQETQYF.

The V gene is TRBV12-3 or TRBV12-4, the J gene TRBJ2-7; TCRdb's D call, TRBD1, is unchecked because there is no DNA. This CDR3 is built from 13 residues. CDR3: CASSLRGAYEQYF.

V gene TRBV20-1 combines with J gene TRBJ2-3. The CDR3 runs to 14 residues. Looked up from germline, CDR1 is DFQATT and CDR2 is SNEGSKA (reference sequence). CDR3 protein: CSARDQHGTDTQYF.